This entry lists 17 T cell receptor beta chains sequenced from one sample in a study of tumor-infiltrating lymphocytes in glioblastoma multiforme. Multiple V-beta primers and a C-beta primer amplified TCRB from RNA. TCRdb analysed the multiplex PCR reads with MiXCR anew, one entry per CDR3 protein. In the table there are around 10,000 distinct CDR3 sequences, around 64% of which are singletons. The specimen sequenced was brain tumor tissue. The source is a male donor with glioblastoma.

This clonotype was seen repeatedly, ten times or more. This may be a read error: a much more frequent sequence differs by one nucleotide. The rearrangement joins TRBV4-1 to TRBJ1-5; 11 bases agree with TRBD1. The germline V gene encodes CDR1 MGHRA and CDR2 YSYEKL. CDR3 length equals 16 residues. CDR3 nucleotide sequence: TGCGCCTGCAGCCAAGACCCGGGACAGGGGGGTCAGCCCCAGCATTTT. It encodes CACSQDPGQGGQPQHF.

This clonotype was seen once. The V and J genes are TRBV12-3 or TRBV12-4 and TRBJ2-2; D unresolved. This CDR3 spans 13 amino acids. Trimming took off 8 bases at V and 4 bases at J, with 11 bases between the two ends. In DNA, the CDR3 is TGTGCCAGCTCTTACGGCCGCACCGGGGAGCTGTTTTTT. Protein product: CASSYGRTGELFF.

Ten or more counts support this clonotype. A much larger clone sits a single nucleotide away, making a read error possible. The V call is TRBV4-2, the J call TRBJ2-3; 13 nucleotides line up with TRBD2. Germline V lookup: CDR1 LGHNA, CDR2 YNFKEQ. The CDR3 contains 18 residues. This CDR3 is CASSPWTSGRKSTNTQYF. The CDR3 nucleotides are TGTGCCAGCAGCCCCTGGACTAGCGGGAGAAAGAGCACAAATACGCAGTATTTT.

As regards this clonotype: The junction does not match germline at one end; this may be a read error. J is TRBJ2-3 and V is TRBV5-1, with a weak D call TRBD1 (5 bases). Germline-derived CDR1 and CDR2 are SGHRS and YFSETQ. The CDR3 extends over 15 amino acids. For the CDR3, the DNA is TGCGTCAGCAGCTCGGCTATCCCCCAGGGAGATACGCAGTATTTT. Its protein product is CVSSSAIPQGDTQYF.

About this clonotype itself: This likely comes from a read error, as the CDR3 has no conserved phenylalanine or tryptophan at its end. J is TRBJ2-1 and V is TRBV11-2; 7 bases are a match to TRBD2. CDR1 and CDR2 (germline): SGHAT, FQNNGV. This CDR3 has 17 amino acids. CDR3: CAGSLVPASGTYSEQFL. For the CDR3, the DNA is TGTGCCGGCAGCTTAGTCCCCGCTAGCGGCACCTACAGTGAGCAGTTCTTG.

A word on this clonotype: The CDR3 does not close with the conserved phenylalanine or tryptophan, likely indicating a read error. The chain is built from TRBV12-3 or TRBV12-4 and TRBJ2-3, with a tentative D call TRBD2 (5 bases). This CDR3 comprises 12 residues. V dropped 5 bases and J dropped 8 bases, with 11 bases sitting between them. The CDR3 loop is CASSPLVVTQYL. CDR3 sequence (DNA): TGTGCCAGCAGTCCACTAGTGGTTACGCAGTATTTG.

This clonotype was recorded at least ten times. The chain uses TRBV28 and TRBJ2-3, with no clear D. V was shortened by 2 bases and J by 4 bases, with 4 bases between the two germline ends. The CDR3 has 12 residues. The germline V gene encodes CDR1 MDHEN and CDR2 SYDVKM. Here the CDR3 reads CASSLGSDTQYF. As DNA, the CDR3 is TGTGCCAGCAGTTTAGGGTCAGATACGCAGTATTTT.

The V call is TRBV27, the J call TRBJ2-7; D is possibly TRBD2 (5 bases). Between the trimmed V and J ends, which lost 11 bases and 0 bases, there was a span of 17 bases. The CDR3 runs to 14 residues. Germline-derived CDR1 and CDR2 are MNHEY and SMNVEV (reference sequence). CDR3 residues: CAAGGLSPSYEQYF. The DNA of the CDR3 is TGTGCCGCCGGCGGGCTCTCCCCCTCCTACGAGCAGTACTTC.

Worth noting for this clonotype: This may stem from a read error, because a much larger clone lies one nucleotide away. This sequence joins TRBV12-3 or TRBV12-4 and TRBJ2-5, with D unclear. The CDR3 contains 11 residues. The germline V and J ends were trimmed by 7 bases and 3 bases, with 6 bases remaining between them. The CDR3 coding sequence is TGTGCCAGCAATAATGAAGAGACCCAGTACTTC. It translates to CASNNEETQYF.

V is TRBV29-1 and J is TRBJ1-1; 12 bases are a match to TRBD1. V shed 5 bases and J 5 bases; nucleotides not matched to a gene: 9. The germline CDR1 and CDR2 sequences are SQVTM and ANQGSEA. The CDR3 is made up of 15 amino acids. For the CDR3, the DNA is TGCAGCGTTTTGGGGACAGGGGGCCGAGGAACTGAAGCTTTCTTT. This codes for CSVLGTGGRGTEAFF. Full variable domain (rest looked up from reference TRBV29-1 and TRBJ1-1): SAVISQKPSRDICQRGTSLTIQCQVDSQVTMMFWYRQQPGQSLTLIATANQGSEATYESGFVIDKFPISRPNLTFSTLTVSNMSPEDSSIYLCSVLGTGGRGTEAFFGQGTRLTVV.

This clonotype was picked up a small number of times. The junction does not match germline at one end; this may be a read error. V usage is TRBV4-1 and J usage is TRBJ2-1, with D unclear. Germline V gene data show CDR1 as MGHRA and CDR2 as YSYEKL. The CDR3 covers 15 residues. The CDR3 sequence: CASSQEEKPFSEQFF. CDR3 nucleotides: TGCGCCAGTAGCCAAGAGGAAAAGCCCTTTAGTGAGCAGTTCTTC.

This clonotype is medium-sized (0.01 to 0.1%) in the sample. The rearrangement joins TRBV20-1 to TRBJ1-1; tentatively, D is TRBD1 (5 bases). CDR1 is DFQATT and CDR2 is SNEGSKA in the germline V gene (reference sequence). Trimming removed 2 bases at V and 4 bases at J, with 17 bases between. The CDR3 sequence is 15 residues long. The CDR3 DNA sequence: TGCAGTGCTAGACAGGGAGGTTTTTCGGCCACTGAAGCTTTCTTT. Its translation: CSARQGGFSATEAFF.

This clonotype was seen repeatedly, ten times or more. The chain has TRBV19 and TRBJ1-2; TRBD1 matches at 8 bases. Germline V gene sequence: CDR1 LNHDA, CDR2 SQIVND (reference sequence). Trimming at V came to 5 bases and at J to 8 bases, leaving 7 bases not matched to a gene. The CDR3 covers 13 residues. The CDR3 nucleotides read TGTGCCAGTAGTGCCCAGGGGGCTGGGGGCTACACCTTC. Translating it yields CASSAQGAGGYTF.

About this clonotype itself: The conserved closing phenylalanine or tryptophan is absent in this CDR3, likely reflecting a read error. The genes are TRBV6-1 and TRBJ2-1, with D hard to call. Germline-derived CDR1 and CDR2 are MNHNS and SASEGT. The CDR3 extends over 15 amino acids. The CDR3: CTSSEEVVAYKEQFL. CDR3 bases: TGTACCAGCAGTGAAGAAGTCGTAGCATACAAAGAGCAGTTCCTC.

Concerning this clonotype: It may be a read error: a sequence one base away is much more abundant. V gene TRBV27 combines with J gene TRBJ2-7; 8 bases are shared with TRBD2. CDR3 length equals 15 residues. Germline V lookup: CDR1 MNHEY, CDR2 SMNVEV (reference sequence). The J segment lost 7 bases and the V segment lost 4 bases, leaving 12 bases of the junction unmatched. The CDR3 is CASSSYSSGGGEQYF. In nucleotides, the CDR3 is TGTGCCAGCAGTTCATATAGTTCGGGGGGGGGAGAGCAGTACTTC.

To note about this clonotype: One junction end does not reproduce the germline sequence, and a read error may be involved. V is TRBV10-2 and J is TRBJ2-7; tentative D call: TRBD2 (6 bases). This CDR3 has 13 residues. Germline-derived CDR1 and CDR2 are WSHSY and SAAADI. The CDR3 DNA sequence: TGCGCCAGCAGTGGGACTAATCCCTATGAGCAGTGCTTC. Its translation is CASSGTNPYEQCF.

The chain recombines TRBV28 with TRBJ2-6, with a tentative D call TRBD2 (5 bases). Germline CDR1 and CDR2: MDHEN and SYDVKM. Trimming took off 8 bases at V and 9 bases at J, with 17 bases between the two ends. The length of the CDR3 is 14 residues. The CDR3 sequence is CASLSPSGSNVLTF. The CDR3 bases are TGTGCCAGCTTAAGCCCATCTGGGAGCAACGTCCTGACTTTC.